This TCR beta chain was observed in a study of T cell responses to AZD1222 COVID-19 vaccine (dated by TCRdb to the early 2020s). With respect to the entire study: TCR sequencing was performed for 230 to 250 trial participants, of whom about 200 were given two doses of AZD1222 and 26 were given two doses of MenACWY control vaccine. Enrollment into the trials was organized by age into subgroups of 18-55, 56-69 and 70-plus years, and those subgroups contained roughly 150, 30 and 60 TCR-sequenced participants, respectively. Overall study outcomes, separate from this receptor: No day 14 peak-response samples were available, so repertoires were characterized only after the peak T cell response. Participants were mostly white British and included more females than males, and it was suggested by the authors that clonal diversity may have been underestimated. Conclusions about previously exposed vaccinees are limited because only five or six AZD1222 recipients were SARS-CoV-2 seropositive at baseline. In the small 56-69-year group, the increase in depth fell short of significance, most likely because of low power. Reportedly, close to half of the unique spike-specific TCRs recognized epitopes lying outside the regions that are mutated in the B.1.351 and B.1.1.7 variants. After two AZD1222 doses, spike-specific TCR breadth and depth were significantly higher than at day 0 and than in MenACWY recipients. The whole spike protein was spanned by vaccine-associated CD4 TCRs, and dominant responses were seen in regions 160-218 and 743-854.

Read against the paper, the sample's time point label means: about 28 days (+/-7) after the second vaccine dose. AZD1222 recipients with second doses at about 4 weeks or about 12 weeks were pooled, because spike-specific TCR depth and breadth did not differ between schedules. Samples from vaccinated people were obtained from the UK trials COV001 and COV002, which included a single-blind randomized controlled phase 2/3 trial of AZD1222 (ChAdOx1 nCoV-19) in healthy adults. Trial participant PBMC samples were collected at day 0 and day 28 after the second dose for TCRbeta chain sequencing. The CDR3 regions of human TCRbeta chains were subjected to immunosequencing. Per the authors' processing: TCRs in the repertoires were matched against a reference library of SARS-CoV-2-specific TCRs that had been generated with the MIRA antigen-specificity platform. Breadth meant the fraction of unique TCRs that were SARS-CoV-2-associated, whereas depth meant the fraction of total T cells that were SARS-CoV-2-associated. Using the MIRA data, each spike-specific TCR was mapped to the spike region that the TCR reacts to and placed in a CD4 or CD8 class. Log10-transformed breadth and depth values were compared by one-way ANOVA with Sidak's multiple comparisons tests. Imported from immuneACCESS, the table was reduced by TCRdb to in-frame sequences with V and J called. These copies leave out some clones; in studies compared against another copy, an unresolved V gene accounts for under half, and the cause of the remainder is not known. V, J and clone size are taken as reported in that table, and D and trimming were inferred from the DNA itself. Here the sample has under 200,000 clones; approximately 90% occur a single time. The top ten hold roughly 25% of the sample.

The germline V gene (reference sequence) sets CDR1 to SGHKS and CDR2 to YYEKEE. There are 13 amino acids in the CDR3, from cysteine to phenylalanine inclusive. The DNA shown is the 39-base CDR3, in frame from base 1. The trim is 4 bases for V and 8 bases for J, with a gap of 12 bases between the germline ends. Concerning this clone: This clone's antigen is unknown. There are no base qualities to consult, and no much larger clone falls within one base.

The chain employs TRBV5-5 and TRBJ1-4, and possibly TRBD1, on 6 matching bases. The clonotype comes from an adult who received the AZD1222 COVID-19 vaccine. This specimen was peripheral blood, taken 28 days after the second AZD1222 dose. Here the CDR3 is given as CASSGGPQEKLFF. The DNA is as follows: TGTGCCAGCAGCGGGGGCCCACAGGAAAAACTGTTTTTT.